This record concerns one T cell receptor beta chain sequence. The antigen remains unidentified. This entry comes from a study of pediatric ulcerative colitis. Study-level findings and limits: Rectal pinch biopsies may include blood-derived T cells. In rectum, acute severe colitis had expanded clones and less diversity. Ulcerative colitis patients shared more blood-rectal clones than controls.

V was pared by 4 bases and J by 9 bases, with 10 bases of the junction left unmatched. This CDR3 contains 13 residues. Germline-derived CDR1 and CDR2 are SGHRS and YFSETQ. Rectal tissue came from one to two pinch biopsies taken at colonoscopy. Sequencing was at survey level. Data came from immunoSEQ multiplex PCR; TCRdb stores just in-frame clones and leaves some out. The sample has roughly 25,000 clones; 65% to 80% are singletons. This TCR came from a boy aged 5 to 17 with severe ulcerative colitis. This rearrangement joins TRBV5-1 to TRBJ2-7; 7 nucleotides match TRBD2. Sequences were obtained from gut tissue. The CDR3 bases are TGCGCCAGCAGCGGCGGGACTAACAAGGGGCAGTACTTC. The encoded protein is CASSGGTNKGQYF. The full variable domain, its missing parts supplied by reference TRBV5-1 and TRBJ2-7, is KAGVTQTPRYLIKTRGQQVTLSCSPISGHRSVSWYQQTPGQGLQFLFEYFSETQRNKGNFPGRFSGRQFSNSRSEMNVSTLELGDSALYLCASSGGTNKGQYFGPGTRLTVT.